A selection of T cell receptor beta chains follows, all from one sample in a study of T cells in Graves' hyperthyroidism and ophthalmopathy. TCRdb reprocessed the multiplex PCR reads via MiXCR and lists one record per CDR3 protein. The data contain fewer than 600,000 distinct CDR3 sequences, around 13% of them singletons. Sequencing used blood. These receptors came from a woman aged 40-49 years with Graves' hyperthyroidism. CDR3s include the opening cysteine and the closing phenylalanine or tryptophan. The D gene is left open where the match is weak. Clone size is stated in some rows and not others, as once, few, many or a class when expanded.

v_call	d_call	j_call	clone_size	cdr3_nt	cdr3_aa
TRBV19	TRBD1	TRBJ2-7	few	TGTGCCAGTAGTGAAGGGACAGGGGTGACCTACGAGCAGTACTTC	CASSEGTGVTYEQYF
TRBV28	-	TRBJ2-7	many	TGTGCCAGCAGCCCTCCCGCAGTTACTTACGAGCAGTACTTC	CASSPPAVTYEQYF
TRBV28	TRBD1	TRBJ2-3	many	TGTGCCAGCAGAGGGACAGGGTATATGAGCACAGATACGCAGTATTTT	CASRGTGYMSTDTQYF
TRBV20-1	TRBD2	TRBJ2-7	many	TGCAGTGCTAGAGACCCCTTGGGCGGGAGATTCTACGAGCAGTACTTC	CSARDPLGGRFYEQYF
TRBV30	TRBD2	TRBJ2-7	many	TGTGCCTGGAGTGTACGGTCCGGCGGGAGGGCTTACGAGCAGTACTTC	CAWSVRSGGRAYEQYF
TRBV24-1	TRBD2	TRBJ2-5	many	TGTGCCACCAGTGAGAGCGGGAGAGCCGAAGAGACCCAGTACTTC	CATSESGRAEETQYF
TRBV18	-	TRBJ2-7	-	TGTGCCAGCTCACCCGAGAGACAGGTCTACGAGCAGTACTTC	CASSPERQVYEQYF
TRBV12-3/TRBV12-4	-	TRBJ2-5	many	TGTGCCAGCAGTTTTGGACAGAAAGAGACCCAGTACTTC	CASSFGQKETQYF
TRBV2	TRBD1	TRBJ2-6	many	TGTGCCAGCAGTCCTCGAAAAGGGACAGGCTCTGGGGCCAACGTCCTGACTTTC	CASSPRKGTGSGANVLTF
TRBV12-3/TRBV12-4	TRBD2	TRBJ2-2	few	TGTGCCAGCAGGGGGAGGGGTATGGAGGAGCTGTTTTTT	CASRGRGMEELFF
TRBV12-3/TRBV12-4	-	TRBJ2-1	many	TGTGCCAGCAGTTTGTCCTCCAATGAGCAGTTCTTC	CASSLSSNEQFF
TRBV5-5	-	TRBJ2-5	few	TGTGCCAGCAGCTTGGTCCTGTGGGCCCTCGACGAGTACTTC	CASSLVLWALDEYF
TRBV12-3/TRBV12-4	-	TRBJ2-1	many	TGTGCCAGCAGTTTAGGACGGGATGAGCAGTTCTTC	CASSLGRDEQFF
TRBV3-1	-	TRBJ2-7	many	TGTGCCAGCAGCTCCAGTGCGGGGGCATACGAGCAGTACTTC	CASSSSAGAYEQYF
TRBV24-1	-	TRBJ1-2	many	TGTGCCACCAGTGATTCGAACTATGGCTACACCTTC	CATSDSNYGYTF
TRBV6-1	TRBD2	TRBJ2-7	-	TGTGCCAGCACCGGGACTAGCGGGATGGGGAGCTCCTACGAGCAGTACTTC	CASTGTSGMGSSYEQYF
TRBV20-1	-	TRBJ2-7	-	TGCAGTGCTAGTGGTTCAGGTGTGTACGAGCAGTACTTC	CSASGSGVYEQYF
TRBV13	TRBD2	TRBJ2-1	-	TGTGCCAGCAGCTTAGTCGTTTCTGGCGGGAGGGCCTTCAATGAGCAGTTCTTC	CASSLVVSGGRAFNEQFF
TRBV19	TRBD1	TRBJ1-1	-	TGTGCCAGTAGGCAACCCTTGGGACAGGGTCAGTTGAAGAGCACTGAAGCTTTCTTT	CASRQPLGQGQLKSTEAFF
TRBV12-3/TRBV12-4	-	TRBJ1-5	many	TGTGCCAGCAGGAAAGACAGTTATAGCAATCAGCCCCAGCATTTT	CASRKDSYSNQPQHF
TRBV28	TRBD2	TRBJ2-7	many	TGTGCCAGCAGCCCGACCTCTTTAGCGGGAGGCCTCTCCTACGAGCAGTACTTC	CASSPTSLAGGLSYEQYF
TRBV20-1	-	TRBJ1-2	few	TGCAGTGCTAGAAGCGGGGACAACTCTAACTATGGCTACACCTTC	CSARSGDNSNYGYTF
TRBV7-9	-	TRBJ2-7	many	TGTGCCAGCAGCTCGGATGATAAAGTGGGAGAGCAGTACTTC	CASSSDDKVGEQYF
TRBV7-9	TRBD1	TRBJ1-4	-	TGTGCCAGCAGCCGACTGAGGACAGGAGGCAATGAAAAACTGTTTTTT	CASSRLRTGGNEKLFF
TRBV28	-	TRBJ2-1	few	TGTGCCAGCAGTTTGCGGGCGGGCTCCTACAATGAGCAGTTCTTC	CASSLRAGSYNEQFF
TRBV19	-	TRBJ1-1	-	TGTGCCAGTAGTATCCGCCTAAGCGGCAACACTGAAGCTTTCTTT	CASSIRLSGNTEAFF
TRBV2	TRBD1	TRBJ2-2	many	TGTGCCAGCACCAGACAGGGGGCCCCCGGGGAGCTGTTTTTT	CASTRQGAPGELFF
TRBV28	-	TRBJ1-5	many	TGTGCCAGCAGCCCCATAATCGCAGGGGAAAAAGACAATCAGCCCCAGCATTTT	CASSPIIAGEKDNQPQHF